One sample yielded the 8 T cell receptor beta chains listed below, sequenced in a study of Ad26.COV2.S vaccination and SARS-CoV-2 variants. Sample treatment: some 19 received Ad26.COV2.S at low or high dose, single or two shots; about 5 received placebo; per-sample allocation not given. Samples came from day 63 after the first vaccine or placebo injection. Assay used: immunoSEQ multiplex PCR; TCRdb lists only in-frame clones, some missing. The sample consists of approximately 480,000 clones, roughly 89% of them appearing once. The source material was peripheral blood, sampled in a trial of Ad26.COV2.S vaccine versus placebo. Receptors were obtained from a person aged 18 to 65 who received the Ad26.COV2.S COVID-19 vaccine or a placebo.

The CDR3 sequence is CATSRGRGVQPQHF. CDR3 DNA: TGTGCCACCAGCAGGGGGCGGGGAGTACAGCCCCAGCATTTT. V gene TRBV15 combines with J gene TRBJ1-5; D is possibly TRBD1 (5 bases). The germline V gene has CDR1 LNHNV and CDR2 YYDKDF (reference sequence). V was cut by 3 bases and J by 7 bases, with 13 bases left in between. This CDR3 has 14 residues.

The CDR3 bases are TGCGCCAGCAGCCTCTCAGTCCAGGGAGCCCAGTACTTC. This translates into CASSLSVQGAQYF. The chain recombines TRBV5-1 with TRBJ2-5; D is perhaps TRBD1 or TRBD2 (5 bases each). CDR3 size: 13 residues. Trimming pared 4 bases from V and 9 bases from J, leaving 16 bases between. Germline loops: CDR1 SGHRS, CDR2 YFSETQ.

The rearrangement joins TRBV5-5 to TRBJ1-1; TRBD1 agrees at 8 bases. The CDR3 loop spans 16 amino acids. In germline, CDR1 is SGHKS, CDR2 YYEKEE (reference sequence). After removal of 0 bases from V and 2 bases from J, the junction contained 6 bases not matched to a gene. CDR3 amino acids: CASSLERTGPNTEAFF. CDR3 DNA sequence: TGTGCCAGCAGCTTGGAGAGGACAGGGCCTAACACTGAAGCTTTCTTT.

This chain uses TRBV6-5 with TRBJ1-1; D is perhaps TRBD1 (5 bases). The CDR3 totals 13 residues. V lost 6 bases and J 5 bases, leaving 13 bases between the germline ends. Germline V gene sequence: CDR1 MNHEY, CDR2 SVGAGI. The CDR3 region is CASRATGATEAFF. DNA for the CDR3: TGTGCCAGCAGAGCTACTGGGGCTACTGAAGCTTTCTTT.

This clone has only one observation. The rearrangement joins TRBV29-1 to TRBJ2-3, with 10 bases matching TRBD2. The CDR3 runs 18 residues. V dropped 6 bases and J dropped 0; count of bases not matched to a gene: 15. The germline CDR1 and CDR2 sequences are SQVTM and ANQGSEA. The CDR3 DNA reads TGCAGCGTGGCCCGACTAAGCGGGAGGGCCCCCAGCACAGATACGCAGTATTTT. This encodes CSVARLSGRAPSTDTQYF.

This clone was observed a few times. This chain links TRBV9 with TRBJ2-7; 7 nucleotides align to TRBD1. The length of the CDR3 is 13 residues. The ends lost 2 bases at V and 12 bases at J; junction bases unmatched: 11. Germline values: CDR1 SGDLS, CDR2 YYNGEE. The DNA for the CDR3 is TGTGCCAGCAGCGTCAACGACAGGGCTATTCCGTACTTC. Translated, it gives CASSVNDRAIPYF.

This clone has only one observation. The CDR3 bases are TGTGCCAGCAGTTTGGATACGGGACTGGCCACAGATACGCAGTATTTT. Its translation is CASSLDTGLATDTQYF. The V and J genes are TRBV28 and TRBJ2-3; possible D gene TRBD2, 6 bases. Germline-derived CDR1 and CDR2 are MDHEN and SYDVKM. This CDR3 spans 16 amino acids. The V and J ends lost 3 bases and 2 bases respectively, with 15 bases between them. Full variable domain (outside the CDR3, taken from reference TRBV28 and TRBJ2-3): DVKVTQSSRYLVKRTGEKVFLECVQDMDHENMFWYRQDPGLGLRLIYFSYDVKMKEKGDIPEGYSVSREKKERFSLILESASTNQTSMYLCASSLDTGLATDTQYFGPGTRLTVL.

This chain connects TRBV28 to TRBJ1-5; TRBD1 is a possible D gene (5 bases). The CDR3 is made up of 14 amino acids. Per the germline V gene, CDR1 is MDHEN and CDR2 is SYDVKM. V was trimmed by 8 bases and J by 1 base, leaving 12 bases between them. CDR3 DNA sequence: TGTGCCAGCTCCCGGGGGGTAAGCAATCAGCCCCAGCATTTT. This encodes CASSRGVSNQPQHF.